A single sample is the source of the 8 T cell receptor beta chains below, sequenced in a study of post-analysis software for immune sequencing data. Study results and limitations: Patients carried roughly 5 TRBV segments more frequently than controls did, and TRBV5-6, TRBV5-1 and TRBV20-1 were among them.

These TCRs are of unknown antigen specificity. Unique molecular identifiers had been added to the TCR beta cDNA libraries. TCRdb redid the calling of the PCR reads with MiXCR, one entry per CDR3 protein. The sample contains 740,000 or so distinct CDR3 sequences, roughly 58% of which appear only once. Source material: blood. The receptors originated from a girl under 18 with multiple sclerosis.

This clonotype was found a few times. The chain recombines TRBV4-1 with TRBJ2-4, with TRBD2 matching 12 bases. V lost 1 base and J lost 3; bases outside the gene matches: 10. Germline CDR1 MGHRA, CDR2 YSYEKL. The CDR3 contains 19 residues. The DNA for the CDR3 is TGCGCCAGCAGCCAAGGATCTAGCGGGAGGGGAGCGGTCAAAAACATTCAGTACTTC. It specifies CASSQGSSGRGAVKNIQYF.

This sequence joins TRBV5-5 and TRBJ2-3; no clear D. This CDR3 is built from 11 residues. V gave up 0 bases and J gave up 8 bases, with 4 bases separating them. Germline V lookup: CDR1 SGHKS, CDR2 YYEKEE (reference sequence). The CDR3 spells CASSLASTQYF. Written as DNA, the CDR3 is TGTGCCAGCAGCTTGGCGTCTACGCAGTATTTT.

The V and J genes are TRBV5-1 and TRBJ2-3, with unresolved D. V shed 1 base and J shed 3 bases, with 12 bases lying between them. The germline V gene has CDR1 SGHRS and CDR2 YFSETQ. This CDR3 comprises 15 residues. CDR3 bases: TGCGCCAGCAGCTTGATCCGACAAACGACAGATACGCAGTATTTT. Its translation is CASSLIRQTTDTQYF.

This clonotype showed up just a few times. V usage is TRBV10-3 and J usage is TRBJ2-7; D perhaps matches TRBD1 (6 bases). The V end was cut by 7 bases, the J end by 3 bases, with 13 bases between. Per the germline V gene, CDR1 is ENHRY and CDR2 is SYGVKD. This CDR3 is 13 amino acids long. This chain's CDR3 is CAITEQGNYEQYF. The CDR3 region has the DNA TGTGCCATCACGGAACAGGGCAACTACGAGCAGTACTTC.

The chain links TRBV29-1 to TRBJ1-1, with 7 bases aligning to TRBD1. Trimming at V came to 8 bases and at J to 4 bases, leaving 16 bases not matched to a gene. The CDR3 has 15 amino acids. Germline V gene lookup returns CDR1 SQVTM and CDR2 ANQGSEA. DNA for the CDR3: TGCAGCCCGAGAGGACAGGTGACCCCGGGCACTGAAGCTTTCTTT. Amino acid sequence: CSPRGQVTPGTEAFF.

The chain joins TRBV29-1 to TRBJ2-5; D is undetermined. The germline V gene has CDR1 SQVTM and CDR2 ANQGSEA. This CDR3 has 12 amino acids. V was cut by 0 bases and J by 4 bases, with 6 bases left in between. The CDR3 region has the DNA TGCAGCGTTGAAGATAGTAGAGAGACCCAGTACTTC. Protein product: CSVEDSRETQYF.

This clonotype has a handful of counts. This chain uses TRBV7-2 with TRBJ2-1, with 9 bases fitting TRBD2. The ends lost 5 bases at V and 7 bases at J; junction bases unmatched: 15. This CDR3 is 17 amino acids long. The germline V gene has CDR1 SGHTA and CDR2 FQGNSA. CDR3 region: CASSVTPGPSGKNEQFF. The CDR3 DNA follows: TGTGCCAGCAGCGTAACCCCAGGACCTAGCGGGAAGAATGAGCAGTTCTTC.

This clonotype was observed a handful of times. This sequence joins TRBV20-1 and TRBJ2-5; D remains unclear. Germline V gene sequence: CDR1 DFQATT, CDR2 SNEGSKA (reference sequence). V was pared by 6 bases and J by 0 bases, with 20 bases between. The CDR3 runs 16 residues. The CDR3 nucleotides read TGCAGTGCCCCGAAGGTGGATCGGGTGTACCAAGAGACCCAGTACTTC. It yields the protein CSAPKVDRVYQETQYF.